Here is one T cell receptor (beta chain) with its context. The source of the sample is a study of blood T cell repertoires in COVID-19. Across the study: Material from acute and convalescent COVID-19 was sourced from the United States, Italy and Spain. PBMCs, B-cell-depleted T cells, or T cells were the source of the cDNA or gDNA that made up the material.

V dropped 0 bases and J dropped 0 bases, with 9 bases sitting between them. The CDR3 totals 15 residues. The V gene's germline CDR1 is MNHEY and CDR2 SVGEGT. In the authors' workflow: The authors estimated nucleated cell counts from reference gene primer amplification. This table comes from immunoSEQ multiplex PCR, and its TCRdb copy is limited to in-frame clones, with some not included. V, J and clone size reflect that table, while D and trimming were determined from the DNA. The repertoire holds around 370,000 clones, around 90% seen once, with around 7% in the top ten. Sample: peripheral blood. This chain joins TRBV6-2 or TRBV6-3 and TRBJ2-7; D ambiguous. This clonotype was obtained from a man aged 18 to 30 with active or convalescent COVID-19. CDR3 in amino acids: CASSYSIASSYEQYF. CDR3 sequence (DNA): TGTGCCAGCAGTTACTCGATTGCCAGCTCCTACGAGCAGTACTTC.